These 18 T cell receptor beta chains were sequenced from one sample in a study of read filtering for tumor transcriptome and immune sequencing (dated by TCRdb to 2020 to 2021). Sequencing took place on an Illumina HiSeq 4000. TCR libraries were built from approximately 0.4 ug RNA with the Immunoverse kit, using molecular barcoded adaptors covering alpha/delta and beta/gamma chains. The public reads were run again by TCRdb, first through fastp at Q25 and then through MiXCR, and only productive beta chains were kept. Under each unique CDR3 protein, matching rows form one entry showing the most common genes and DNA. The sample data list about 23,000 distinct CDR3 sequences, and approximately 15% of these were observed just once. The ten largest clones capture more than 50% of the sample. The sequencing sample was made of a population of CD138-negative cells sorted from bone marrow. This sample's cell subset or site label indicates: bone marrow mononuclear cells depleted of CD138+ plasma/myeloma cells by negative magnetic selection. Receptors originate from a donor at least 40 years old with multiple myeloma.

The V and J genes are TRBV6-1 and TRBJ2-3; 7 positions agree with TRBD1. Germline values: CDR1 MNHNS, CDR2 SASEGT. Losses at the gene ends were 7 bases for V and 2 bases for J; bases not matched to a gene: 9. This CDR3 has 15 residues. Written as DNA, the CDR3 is TGTGCCAGCATAAGAGACAGGGACCTCACAGATACGCAGTATTTT. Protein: CASIRDRDLTDTQYF.

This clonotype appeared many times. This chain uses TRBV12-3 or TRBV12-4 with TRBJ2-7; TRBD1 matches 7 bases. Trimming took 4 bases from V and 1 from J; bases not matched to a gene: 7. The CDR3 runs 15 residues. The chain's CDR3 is CASSSRTGESYEQYF. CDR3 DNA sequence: TGTGCCAGCAGTTCTCGAACAGGGGAATCCTACGAGCAGTACTTC.

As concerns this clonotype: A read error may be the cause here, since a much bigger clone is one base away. The CDR3 spells CASRGDRRYTEVFF. CDR3 sequence (DNA): TGTGCCAGCAGAGGGGACAGGAGATACACTGAAGTTTTCTTT. The gene calls are TRBV21-1 and TRBJ1-1; the tabulated D call, TRBD1, remains unverified against the DNA. TRBV21-1 is a known pseudogene. CDR3 length: 14 residues.

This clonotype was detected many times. CDR3 bases: TGTGCCAGCAGCTTGTGGGGACTAGCGACAGATACGCAGTATTTT. Translating it yields CASSLWGLATDTQYF. V is TRBV7-3 and J is TRBJ2-3; 10 nucleotides line up with TRBD2. The CDR3 has 15 residues. The trim removed 3 bases at V and 3 bases at J, leaving 3 bases unmatched. The germline CDR1 and CDR2 sequences are SGHTA and FQGTGA.

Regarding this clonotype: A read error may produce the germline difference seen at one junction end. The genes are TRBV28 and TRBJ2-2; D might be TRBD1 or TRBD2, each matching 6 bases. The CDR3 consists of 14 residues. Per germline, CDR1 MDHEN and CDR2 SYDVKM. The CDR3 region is CASSLSGDTGELLF. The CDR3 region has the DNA TGTGCCAGCAGTTTGTCGGGGGACACCGGGGAGCTGCTTTTT.

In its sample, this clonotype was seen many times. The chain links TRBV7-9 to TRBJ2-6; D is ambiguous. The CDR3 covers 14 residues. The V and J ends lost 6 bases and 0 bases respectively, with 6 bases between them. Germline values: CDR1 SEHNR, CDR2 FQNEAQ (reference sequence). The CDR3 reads CASRDPSGANVLTF. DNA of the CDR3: TGTGCCAGCAGGGACCCCTCTGGGGCCAACGTCCTGACTTTC.

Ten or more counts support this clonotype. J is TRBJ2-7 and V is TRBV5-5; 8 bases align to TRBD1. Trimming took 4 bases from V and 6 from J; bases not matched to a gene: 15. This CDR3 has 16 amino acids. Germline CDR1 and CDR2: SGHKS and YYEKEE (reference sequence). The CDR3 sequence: CASSVVHRQGAGEQYF. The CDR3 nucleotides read TGTGCCAGCAGCGTAGTCCATCGCCAGGGGGCGGGCGAGCAGTACTTC.

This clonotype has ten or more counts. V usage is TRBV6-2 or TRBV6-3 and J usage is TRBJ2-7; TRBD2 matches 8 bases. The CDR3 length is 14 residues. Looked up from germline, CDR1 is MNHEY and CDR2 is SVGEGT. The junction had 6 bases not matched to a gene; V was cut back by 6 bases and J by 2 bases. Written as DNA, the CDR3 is TGTGCCAGCAGGCCGGGGGGGCAAGCCTACGAGCAGTACTTC. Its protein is CASRPGGQAYEQYF.

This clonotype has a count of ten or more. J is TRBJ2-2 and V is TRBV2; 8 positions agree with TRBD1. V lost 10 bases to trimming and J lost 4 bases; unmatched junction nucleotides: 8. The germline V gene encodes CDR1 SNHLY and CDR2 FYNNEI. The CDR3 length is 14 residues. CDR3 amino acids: CATRQGLFTGELFF. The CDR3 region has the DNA TGTGCCACCAGACAGGGGCTCTTCACCGGGGAGCTGTTTTTT.

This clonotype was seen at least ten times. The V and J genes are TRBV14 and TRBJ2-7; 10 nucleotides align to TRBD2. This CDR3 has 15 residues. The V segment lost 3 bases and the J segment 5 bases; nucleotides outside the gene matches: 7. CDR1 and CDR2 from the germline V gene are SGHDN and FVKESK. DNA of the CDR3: TGTGCCAGCAGCCAGTCTAGCGGGAGATCTAACGAGCAGTACTTC. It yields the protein CASSQSSGRSNEQYF.

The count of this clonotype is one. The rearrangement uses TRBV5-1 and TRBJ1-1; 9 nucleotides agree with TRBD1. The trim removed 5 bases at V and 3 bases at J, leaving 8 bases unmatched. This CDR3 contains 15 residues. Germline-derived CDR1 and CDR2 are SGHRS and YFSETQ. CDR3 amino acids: CASSQGGQGYTEAFF. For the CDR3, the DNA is TGCGCCAGCAGTCAGGGAGGACAGGGGTACACTGAAGCTTTCTTT.

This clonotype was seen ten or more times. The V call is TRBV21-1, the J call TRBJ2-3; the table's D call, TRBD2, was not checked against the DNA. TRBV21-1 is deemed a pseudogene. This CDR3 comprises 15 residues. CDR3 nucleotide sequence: TGTGCCAGCAGCACCATAGCGGGAGCAGCAGATACGCAGTATTTT. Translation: CASSTIAGAADTQYF.

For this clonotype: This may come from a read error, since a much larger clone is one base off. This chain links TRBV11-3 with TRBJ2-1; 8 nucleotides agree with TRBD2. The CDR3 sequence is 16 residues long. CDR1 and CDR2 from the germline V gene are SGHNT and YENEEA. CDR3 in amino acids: CASSSREVAGSNKQFF. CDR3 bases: TGTGCCAGCAGCTCGCGGGAAGTAGCGGGAAGCAATAAGCAGTTCTTC.

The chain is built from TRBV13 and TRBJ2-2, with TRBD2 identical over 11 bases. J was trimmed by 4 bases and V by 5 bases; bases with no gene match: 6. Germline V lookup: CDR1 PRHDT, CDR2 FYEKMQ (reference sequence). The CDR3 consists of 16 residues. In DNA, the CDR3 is TGTGCCAGCAGCGTCCTAGCGGGGGGCTTCACCGGGGAGCTGTTTTTT. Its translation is CASSVLAGGFTGELFF.

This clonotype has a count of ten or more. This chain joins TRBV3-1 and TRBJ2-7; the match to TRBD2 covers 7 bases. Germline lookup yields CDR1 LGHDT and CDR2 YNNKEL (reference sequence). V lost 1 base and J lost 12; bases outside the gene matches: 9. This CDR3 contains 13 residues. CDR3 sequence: CASSQGSSGTPYF. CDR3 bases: TGTGCCAGCAGCCAAGGTTCAAGCGGGACTCCGTACTTC.

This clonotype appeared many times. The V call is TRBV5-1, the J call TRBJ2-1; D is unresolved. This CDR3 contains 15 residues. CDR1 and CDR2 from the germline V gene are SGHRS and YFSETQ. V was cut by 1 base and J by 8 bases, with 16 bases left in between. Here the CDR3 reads CASSLFGSREDEQFF. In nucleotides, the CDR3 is TGCGCCAGCAGCTTGTTTGGAAGCAGAGAGGATGAGCAGTTCTTC.

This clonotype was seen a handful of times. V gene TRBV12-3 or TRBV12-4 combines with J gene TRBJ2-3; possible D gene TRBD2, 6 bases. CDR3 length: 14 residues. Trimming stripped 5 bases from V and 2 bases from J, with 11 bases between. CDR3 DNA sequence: TGTGCCAGCAGTCTTGGGACTCACACAGATACGCAGTATTTT. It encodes CASSLGTHTDTQYF.

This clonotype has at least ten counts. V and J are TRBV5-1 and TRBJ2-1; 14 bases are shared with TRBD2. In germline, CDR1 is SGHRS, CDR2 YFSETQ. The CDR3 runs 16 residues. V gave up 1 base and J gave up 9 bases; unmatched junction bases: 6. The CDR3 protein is CASSLPTSGRAFEQFF. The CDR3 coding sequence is TGCGCCAGCAGCTTGCCGACTAGCGGGAGGGCCTTTGAGCAGTTCTTC.